The subject of this entry is one T cell receptor beta chain. The sample originates from a study of shared T cell receptors in the human thymus. This table comes from immunoSEQ multiplex PCR, and its TCRdb copy is limited to in-frame clones, with some not included. The sample carries roughly 700,000 clones, approximately 88% recorded once. The V gene's germline CDR1 is MNHEY and CDR2 SMNVEV (reference sequence). CDR3 length: 17 amino acids. With V trimmed by 6 bases and J by 2 bases, 7 bases remained unmatched. These same records also appear under a second study, on human thymus T cells. That source notes: Donors were healthy Finnish infants having corrective surgery for congenital heart defects. Thymic tissue was derived from resections collected during corrective heart surgery. Gene usage for V and J segments appeared biased in thymic and blood repertoires.

The receptor was derived from a boy under two years old with a congenital heart defect. V usage is TRBV27 and J usage is TRBJ2-2; 12 bases line up with TRBD2. The material sequenced was thymocytes. As DNA, the CDR3 is TGTGCCAGCAGCCCGACTAGCGGGAGATTCAACACCGGGGAGCTGTTTTTT. This gives the protein CASSPTSGRFNTGELFF.